This entry lists 19 T cell receptor beta chains sequenced from one sample in a study of T cell responses to AZD1222 COVID-19 vaccine. TCRdb's copy holds only in-frame clones and misses some; the assay was immunoSEQ multiplex PCR. This sample has about 84,000 clones, with around 84% found just once. This sample comprised peripheral blood, obtained 28 days after the second AZD1222 dose. The receptors here all came from an adult who received the AZD1222 COVID-19 vaccine.

The V and J genes are TRBV4-2 and TRBJ2-1, with 9 bases that match TRBD2. The CDR3 totals 18 residues. The germline V gene has CDR1 LGHNA and CDR2 YNFKEQ. The junction had 13 bases not matched to a gene; V was cut back by 1 base and J by 6 bases. CDR3 DNA sequence: TGTGCCAGCAGCCAAGTACAATCAGCGGGGGGTCTGGCCAATGAGCAGTTCTTC. Its translation is CASSQVQSAGGLANEQFF.

The chain combines TRBV19 with TRBJ2-3, with D perhaps matching TRBD1 or TRBD2 (6 bases each). V was trimmed by 8 bases and J by 1 base, leaving 13 bases between them. The CDR3 length is 14 residues. Germline V lookup: CDR1 LNHDA, CDR2 SQIVND (reference sequence). The CDR3 loop is CASSLGGRTDTQYF. The DNA for the CDR3 is TGTGCCAGTTCCCTAGGGGGGCGCACAGATACGCAGTATTTT.

The rearrangement joins TRBV5-1 to TRBJ1-2; 9 nucleotides line up with TRBD1. This CDR3 spans 13 amino acids. The V segment lost 1 base and the J segment 6 bases; nucleotides outside the gene matches: 1. Germline CDR1 is SGHRS and CDR2 is YFSETQ. The CDR3 protein is CASSLTGGNGYTF. CDR3 coding DNA: TGCGCCAGCAGCTTGACAGGGGGCAATGGCTACACCTTC. The variable domain in full, with the rest retrieved from reference TRBV5-1 and TRBJ1-2, is KAGVTQTPRYLIKTRGQQVTLSCSPISGHRSVSWYQQTPGQGLQFLFEYFSETQRNKGNFPGRFSGRQFSNSRSEMNVSTLELGDSALYLCASSLTGGNGYTFGSGTRLTVV.

The chain employs TRBV10-3 and TRBJ2-3; D gene ambiguous. The CDR3 length is 15 residues. Germline values: CDR1 ENHRY, CDR2 SYGVKD. V was trimmed by 6 bases and J by 4 bases, leaving 17 bases between them. CDR3 region: CAISYLASDADTQYF. The CDR3 DNA reads as TGTGCCATCAGCTACCTGGCCTCAGACGCAGATACGCAGTATTTT.

V and J are TRBV5-4 and TRBJ2-7, with 8 bases matching TRBD2. The germline gives CDR1 SGHNT, CDR2 YYREEE (reference sequence). CDR3 size: 15 residues. The V gene end was trimmed by 4 bases and the J gene end by 1 base; junction bases not matched to a gene: 7. CDR3 nucleotide sequence: TGTGCCAGCAGCGCCAGCGGGAGTATATCCTACGAGCAGTACTTC. This codes for CASSASGSISYEQYF.

The CDR3 DNA reads TGTGCCAGCAGCTTGCGCCTCACAGATACGCAGTATTTT. Protein sequence: CASSLRLTDTQYF. The V call is TRBV7-9, the J call TRBJ2-3; D is uncertain. Germline-derived CDR1 and CDR2 are SEHNR and FQNEAQ (reference sequence). V was pared by 3 bases and J by 2 bases, with 6 bases between. This CDR3 has 13 amino acids. Filled out from reference TRBV7-9 and TRBJ2-3, the complete variable domain reads DTGVSQNPRHKITKRGQNVTFRCDPISEHNRLYWYRQTLGQGPEFLTYFQNEAQLEKSRLLSDRFSAERPKGSFSTLEIQRTEQGDSAMYLCASSLRLTDTQYFGPGTRLTVL.

The V call is TRBV20-1, the J call TRBJ1-5; 7 nucleotides match TRBD1. The germline CDR1 and CDR2 sequences are DFQATT and SNEGSKA (reference sequence). CDR3 length equals 19 residues. Trimming cost V 3 bases and J 5 bases; bases outside gene matches: 22. This CDR3 reads CSASGGHTKRGGLDQPQHF. DNA of the CDR3: TGCAGTGCTAGTGGGGGTCATACAAAGAGAGGGGGCCTAGATCAGCCCCAGCATTTT.

This chain joins TRBV11-2 and TRBJ1-6; D ambiguous. V lost 5 bases, J lost 3 bases, and 5 bases lay in between. CDR1 is SGHAT, CDR2 FQNNGV, per germline. CDR3 length equals 13 residues. CDR3 sequence: CASSTDYNSPLHF. The CDR3 bases are TGTGCCAGCAGCACAGACTATAATTCACCCCTCCACTTT.

With respect to this clone: One junction end disagrees with the germline gene, perhaps due to a read error. The rearrangement joins TRBV4-1 to TRBJ1-2; 9 nucleotides line up with TRBD1. The germline V gene has CDR1 MGHRA and CDR2 YSYEKL. The CDR3 runs to 14 residues. The CDR3 region has the DNA TGCGCCAGCACCCAAGGGACAGGGCCTTATGGCTACACCTTC. Translated, it gives CASTQGTGPYGYTF.

This chain joins TRBV10-1 and TRBJ2-3; TRBD2 matches at 8 bases. V lost 8 bases and J lost 6; bases outside the gene matches: 4. Per the germline V gene, CDR1 is WNHNN and CDR2 is SYGVQD (reference sequence). The CDR3 runs to 12 residues. For the CDR3, the DNA is TGCGCCAGCTCCCGCGGGGGGGATACGCAGTATTTT. It specifies CASSRGGDTQYF.

The gene calls are TRBV27 and TRBJ1-1; 12 bases map to TRBD1. The germline V gene has CDR1 MNHEY and CDR2 SMNVEV (reference sequence). The V and J ends lost 1 base and 3 bases, in that order; junction bases with no gene match: 9. This CDR3 contains 18 residues. The CDR3 DNA is TGTGCCAGCAGTTTATATTCCGGGACAGGGGGCTTAGACACTGAAGCTTTCTTT. As protein: CASSLYSGTGGLDTEAFF.

The chain has TRBV2 and TRBJ2-2; TRBD2 aligns across 10 bases. Germline CDR1 and CDR2: SNHLY and FYNNEI. The CDR3 runs to 16 residues. V gave up 8 bases and J gave up 4 bases; unmatched junction bases: 10. The CDR3 is CASSGERGGGTGELFF. Here the CDR3 DNA reads TGTGCCAGCTCCGGGGAGCGGGGGGGCGGCACCGGGGAGCTGTTTTTT. Variable domain in full (rest from reference TRBV2 and TRBJ2-2): EPEVTQTPSHQVTQMGQEVILRCVPISNHLYFYWYRQILGQKVEFLVSFYNNEISEKSEIFDDQFSVERPDGSNFTLKIRSTKLEDSAMYFCASSGERGGGTGELFFGEGSRLTVL.

The chain employs TRBV7-3 and TRBJ2-3; TRBD2 matches at 9 bases. The germline CDR1 and CDR2 sequences are SGHTA and FQGTGA. The V and J ends lost 5 bases and 4 bases, in that order; junction bases with no gene match: 7. CDR3 length equals 15 residues. The CDR3: CASSPLGLAPDTQYF. The CDR3 bases are TGTGCCAGCAGCCCACTGGGACTAGCCCCAGATACGCAGTATTTT.

The rearrangement uses TRBV6-2 or TRBV6-3 and TRBJ2-7; D is uncertain. Between the trimmed V and J ends, which lost 3 bases and 6 bases, there was a span of 6 bases. The CDR3 totals 11 residues. Germline-derived CDR1 and CDR2 are MNHEY and SVGEGT. CDR3 in amino acids: CASSYLSEQYF. In DNA form, the CDR3 reads TGTGCCAGCAGTTATTTGAGCGAGCAGTACTTC.

This chain joins TRBV30 and TRBJ1-2; weak D call: TRBD1 (6 bases). Between the trimmed V and J ends, which lost 1 base and 4 bases, there was a span of 10 bases. This CDR3 contains 13 residues. The germline CDR1 and CDR2 sequences are GTSNPN and SVGIG (reference sequence). CDR3 region: CAWSAGGGYGYTF. The CDR3 bases are TGTGCCTGGAGTGCGGGGGGCGGCTATGGCTACACCTTC.

This chain connects TRBV12-2 to TRBJ2-3. TRBV12-2 is marked as a pseudogene. The CDR3 is 18 amino acids. CDR3 DNA sequence: TGTGCAAGTCGCTCCCGGGTCTCGGGGACGTTAAGCACAGATACGCAGTATTTT. It translates to CASRSRVSGTLSTDTQYF.

This chain links TRBV28 with TRBJ2-7, with 8 positions matching TRBD1. The CDR3 runs to 13 residues. J gave up 2 bases and V 9 bases, and 6 bases lay outside the gene matches. CDR1 and CDR2 from the germline V gene are MDHEN and SYDVKM. The DNA of the CDR3 is TGTGCCAGTCTAGACAGGGGACCCTACGAGCAGTACTTC. As protein: CASLDRGPYEQYF.

The chain links TRBV29-1 to TRBJ1-4, with TRBD1 identical over 7 bases. CDR3 length: 13 amino acids. The germline CDR1 and CDR2 sequences are SQVTM and ANQGSEA. The junction had 11 bases not matched to a gene; V was cut back by 6 bases and J by 10 bases. The DNA of the CDR3 is TGCAGCGTCCCCGACAAGTCAGGGGGAAAACTGTTTTTT. It yields the protein CSVPDKSGGKLFF. The whole variable domain, filled in from reference TRBV29-1 and TRBJ1-4, reads SAVISQKPSRDICQRGTSLTIQCQVDSQVTMMFWYRQQPGQSLTLIATANQGSEATYESGFVIDKFPISRPNLTFSTLTVSNMSPEDSSIYLCSVPDKSGGKLFFGSGTQLSVL.

The genes are TRBV29-1 and TRBJ2-5; TRBD1 aligns across 11 bases. With V trimmed by 4 bases and J by 5 bases, 6 bases remained unmatched. Germline CDR1 and CDR2: SQVTM and ANQGSEA. CDR3 size: 14 residues. CDR3 region: CSVVGDRGGETQYF. In nucleotides, the CDR3 is TGCAGCGTTGTTGGGGACAGGGGGGGGGAGACCCAGTACTTC. The full variable domain, with the rest looked up from reference TRBV29-1 and TRBJ2-5, is SAVISQKPSRDICQRGTSLTIQCQVDSQVTMMFWYRQQPGQSLTLIATANQGSEATYESGFVIDKFPISRPNLTFSTLTVSNMSPEDSSIYLCSVVGDRGGETQYFGPGTRLLVL.